The clone carrying this T cell receptor beta chain showed up just a few times. Its antigen is undetermined. The entry originates in a study of vaccination and CD4 T cells after COVID-19. In germline, CDR1 is SGHTA, CDR2 FQGNSA. V shed 1 base, J shed 1 base, and the junction held 6 bases outside the gene matches. The CDR3 spans 16 residues. Treatment described: 10-day PBMC culture with coronavirus spike peptide pools or control peptides (ViraFEST assay). Having spent roughly 11 days in culture, CD4+ T cells were then isolated by negative selection. Sequenced with the Oncomine TCR Beta short-read assay was DNA taken from cultured CD4+ T cells. Scientists extracted genomic DNA from CD4+ T cells grown in culture. Via MiXCR, TCRdb re-called the PCR reads, giving one row per CDR3 protein. The table lists about 19,000 distinct CDR3 sequences, about 50% of them singletons.

The V call is TRBV7-2, the J call TRBJ2-5; 7 bases align to TRBD2. Sequenced here: CD4+ T cells from blood, cultured in vitro, sampled after SARS-CoV-2 vaccination. The source of this sequence is a human donor who had recovered from COVID-19. CDR3 sequence (DNA): TGTGCCAGCAGCTTAGGTTCCCCTAGCGGCCAAGAGACCCAGTACTTC. Protein product: CASSLGSPSGQETQYF.